The clone carrying this T cell receptor (beta chain) has more than one count but fewer than ten. This entry belongs to a study of blood T cell repertoires in COVID-19. Study information: Specimens from acute and convalescent COVID-19 originated in the United States, Italy and Spain. Nucleic acid was either cDNA or gDNA, and it came from T cells, B-cell-depleted T cells, or PBMCs.

Trimming cost V 3 bases and J 7 bases; bases outside gene matches: 5. CDR3 length: 13 amino acids. Methods used by the authors: The assay estimated nucleated cells by amplifying reference gene primers. Using immunoSEQ multiplex PCR, the repertoire was profiled, and TCRdb retains in-frame clones only, with some absent. Clone size and the V and J calls come from that table; the DNA yielded D and trimming. Here the sample spans approximately 110,000 clones, around 64% being singletons. This sequence joins TRBV12-3 or TRBV12-4 and TRBJ1-2, with TRBD1 matching 7 bases. The receptor's source is a human donor with acute or convalescent COVID-19. The donor label of this sample is uncertain. The sample comprised peripheral blood. CDR3 residues: CASSFPGGGGYTF. The CDR3 nucleotides are TGTGCCAGCAGTTTCCCAGGGGGTGGTGGCTACACCTTC.